Listed here are 24 T cell receptor beta chains from one sample, sequenced in a study of blood T cell repertoires in COVID-19. Clones were read by immunoSEQ multiplex PCR, and TCRdb kept only the in-frame ones, dropping some. This repertoire shows about 200,000 clones, 75% to 90% found once; its top ten account for around 19%. Sequenced input: PBMCs or T cells enriched from blood (not recorded which). These TCRs come from a man aged 40-49 years who had recovered from COVID-19.

The chain couples TRBV30 to TRBJ1-3; 7 bases fit TRBD1. This CDR3 comprises 14 residues. V was pared by 4 bases and J by 0 bases, with 3 bases of the junction left unmatched. Germline V CDR1 and CDR2: GTSNPN, SVGIG (reference sequence). DNA of the CDR3: TGTGCCTGGAACAGGGGAACCTCTGGAAACACCATATATTTT. This encodes CAWNRGTSGNTIYF.

The chain carries TRBV9 and TRBJ2-1; 7 nucleotides match TRBD1. The CDR3 runs to 15 residues. The V segment lost 4 bases and the J segment 9 bases; nucleotides outside the gene matches: 13. From germline, CDR1 is SGDLS and CDR2 YYNGEE. CDR3 amino acids: CASSLAPGTEGEQFF. The CDR3 DNA reads TGTGCCAGCAGCCTAGCCCCGGGGACAGAAGGTGAGCAGTTCTTC.

In this sample, this clone turned up once. The chain is built from TRBV10-3 and TRBJ1-2; 7 nucleotides agree with TRBD1. The CDR3 sequence is 13 residues long. The trim removed 3 bases at V and 5 bases at J, leaving 3 bases unmatched. Germline V gene lookup returns CDR1 ENHRY and CDR2 SYGVKD. CDR3 sequence (DNA): TGTGCCATCAGTGACGAGGGGGCTTATGGCTACACCTTC. This sequence encodes CAISDEGAYGYTF.

This sequence joins TRBV19 and TRBJ1-1; weak D call: TRBD1 (5 bases). CDR1 is LNHDA, CDR2 SQIVND, per germline (reference sequence). The CDR3 is 13 residues long. V was pared by 6 bases and J by 4 bases, with 12 bases between. CDR3 in DNA: TGTGCCAGTAGCAATTTGGGGGGCACTGAAGCTTTCTTT. Its protein product is CASSNLGGTEAFF.

This clone was detected once. The chain combines TRBV28 with TRBJ1-1; D may be TRBD1 (6 bases). Between the trimmed V and J ends, which lost 6 bases and 4 bases, there was a span of 21 bases. Germline loops: CDR1 MDHEN, CDR2 SYDVKM. The CDR3 sequence is 16 residues long. CDR3 amino acids: CASRDSLISPSTEAFF. In DNA, the CDR3 is TGTGCCAGCAGGGACAGTTTGATTAGCCCCTCCACTGAAGCTTTCTTT.

The rearrangement joins TRBV3-1 (or the pseudogene TRBV3-2) to TRBJ1-2; D gene ambiguous. V gave up 2 bases and J gave up 1 base, with 8 bases separating them. This CDR3 region has 14 residues. Looked up from germline, CDR1 is LGHDT and CDR2 is YNNKEL (reference sequence). The CDR3 DNA follows: TGTGCCAGCAGCCAATACGGGGTTAACTATGGCTACACCTTC. Translating it yields CASSQYGVNYGYTF.

CDR3 sequence reads: CASSRDRGRNSPLHF. DNA of the CDR3: TGTGCCAGCAGCCGCGACAGGGGGAGAAATTCACCCCTCCACTTT. The chain recombines TRBV7-3 with TRBJ1-6; 9 bases are shared with TRBD1. V lost 5 bases, J lost 7 bases, and 6 bases stayed unmatched. Germline V gene sequence: CDR1 SGHTA, CDR2 FQGTGA. The CDR3 sequence is 15 residues long.

This clone has only one observation. This chain links TRBV18 with TRBJ1-1, with D maybe TRBD1 (6 bases). This CDR3 spans 12 amino acids. V lost 8 bases and J 1 base, leaving 8 bases between the germline ends. Germline loops: CDR1 KGHSH, CDR2 LQKENI. DNA for the CDR3: TGTGCCAGCACGGACAGGAACACTGAAGCTTTCTTT. Its translation: CASTDRNTEAFF.

This chain connects TRBV19 to TRBJ1-4; D ambiguous. Germline CDR1 is LNHDA and CDR2 is SQIVND (reference sequence). The CDR3 runs to 14 residues. With 3 bases removed from V and 0 bases from J, the gap between germline ends came to 5 bases. The CDR3 loop is CASSILTTNEKLFF. Written as DNA, the CDR3 is TGTGCCAGTAGTATCCTAACAACTAATGAAAAACTGTTTTTT.

The chain links TRBV7-2 to TRBJ2-7; 8 positions match TRBD1. The V segment lost 3 bases and the J segment 6 bases; nucleotides outside the gene matches: 4. Germline CDR1 and CDR2: SGHTA and FQGNSA. This CDR3 is 13 amino acids long. CDR3: CASSLIGQGEQYF. The CDR3 region has the DNA TGTGCCAGCAGCTTGATCGGACAGGGCGAGCAGTACTTC.

V gene TRBV3-1 (or the pseudogene TRBV3-2) combines with J gene TRBJ1-4; D is unresolved. CDR1 is LGHDT and CDR2 is YNNKEL in the germline V gene (reference sequence). V was pared by 4 bases and J by 4 bases, with 22 bases between. The CDR3 loop spans 18 amino acids. In DNA, the CDR3 is TGTGCCAGCAGCCCCGAAAGGCCCCTAGCGGGGTATAATGAAAAACTGTTTTTT. Its protein is CASSPERPLAGYNEKLFF.

This chain joins TRBV18 and TRBJ2-3; TRBD1 matches 8 bases. The CDR3 is 17 amino acids. The germline CDR1 and CDR2 sequences are KGHSH and LQKENI. Trimming took 3 bases from V and 6 from J; bases not matched to a gene: 14. The CDR3 protein is CASSPDLGQGPRDTQYF. Here the CDR3 DNA reads TGTGCCAGCTCACCCGATTTAGGACAGGGCCCTAGGGATACGCAGTATTTT.

This chain connects TRBV18 to TRBJ2-2; 8 nucleotides match TRBD2. The junction had 4 bases not matched to a gene; V was cut back by 3 bases and J by 4 bases. CDR3 length equals 15 residues. The germline V gene has CDR1 KGHSH and CDR2 LQKENI. The chain's CDR3 is CASSPGTSSTGELFF. CDR3 sequence (DNA): TGTGCCAGCTCACCGGGGACTAGTAGCACCGGGGAGCTGTTTTTT.

This clone has just a few counts. The chain recombines TRBV27 with TRBJ1-5, with 7 nucleotides matching TRBD1. The CDR3 loop spans 14 amino acids. The V gene end was trimmed by 0 bases and the J gene end by 6 bases; junction bases not matched to a gene: 2. The germline V gene has CDR1 MNHEY and CDR2 SMNVEV (reference sequence). CDR3: CASSLSSGGQPQHF. The DNA for the CDR3 is TGTGCCAGCAGTTTATCGTCAGGGGGTCAGCCCCAGCATTTT.

The gene calls are TRBV6-5 and TRBJ1-2; 8 bases are shared with TRBD1. CDR3 length equals 15 residues. The germline gives CDR1 MNHEY, CDR2 SVGAGI. V was clipped by 8 bases and J by 0 bases; unmatched bases: 8. This CDR3 reads CASSDRGKANYGYTF. CDR3 nucleotide sequence: TGTGCCAGCTCAGACAGGGGCAAAGCTAACTATGGCTACACCTTC.

The chain joins TRBV4-1 to TRBJ2-3; D gene ambiguous. V lost 2 bases and J 6 bases, leaving 6 bases between the germline ends. Germline loops: CDR1 MGHRA, CDR2 YSYEKL. This CDR3 region has 12 residues. CDR3 residues: CASSQSEDTQYF. CDR3 coding DNA: TGCGCCAGCAGCCAATCGGAGGATACGCAGTATTTT.

The V gene is TRBV7-9, the J gene TRBJ1-4; no firm D call. Trimming shortened V by 4 bases and J by 0 bases, and 12 bases separated the two germline ends. From germline, CDR1 is SEHNR and CDR2 FQNEAQ (reference sequence). This CDR3 is built from 16 residues. The CDR3 loop reads CASSWRQVATNEKLFF. In DNA, the CDR3 is TGTGCCAGCAGCTGGAGGCAGGTTGCAACTAATGAAAAACTGTTTTTT.

The chain joins TRBV7-9 to TRBJ2-3, with 9 bases aligning to TRBD2. CDR1 is SEHNR and CDR2 is FQNEAQ in the germline V gene (reference sequence). V shed 6 bases and J 1 base; nucleotides not matched to a gene: 5. CDR3 size: 15 residues. DNA of the CDR3: TGTGCCAGCAGACGTAGCGGGAGTGGCACAGATACGCAGTATTTT. It codes for CASRRSGSGTDTQYF.

This rearrangement joins TRBV5-4 to TRBJ2-1, with 7 bases matching TRBD2. The junction had 5 bases not matched to a gene; V was cut back by 0 bases and J by 2 bases. This CDR3 is built from 16 residues. Germline V CDR1 and CDR2: SGHNT, YYREEE (reference sequence). The CDR3 protein is CASSLGAGPPYNEQFF. In DNA, the CDR3 is TGTGCCAGCAGCTTGGGAGCGGGGCCCCCCTACAATGAGCAGTTCTTC.

The chain employs TRBV27 and TRBJ1-2, with a tentative D call TRBD1 (6 bases). The CDR3 length is 13 residues. Trimming left V 8 bases short and J 5 bases short, with 15 bases between. The germline gives CDR1 MNHEY, CDR2 SMNVEV (reference sequence). CDR3 in DNA: TGTGCCAGCGGAGGACAGTCAATGTATGGCTACACCTTC. It yields the protein CASGGQSMYGYTF.

The chain is built from TRBV4-1 and TRBJ2-5; the match to TRBD2 covers 7 bases. The length of the CDR3 is 17 residues. CDR1 MGHRA and CDR2 YSYEKL come from the germline V gene. V trimming: 4 bases; J trimming: 5 bases; junction bases outside the gene matches: 16. The CDR3 coding sequence is TGCGCCAGCAGCCGAACTAAGATAGCCGGGAGGCTTGAGACCCAGTACTTC. It encodes CASSRTKIAGRLETQYF.

The chain recombines TRBV12-5 with TRBJ2-7; 12 nucleotides line up with TRBD1. The CDR3 runs 17 residues. Germline CDR1 LGHNT, CDR2 FRNRAP. V dropped 0 bases and J dropped 5; count of bases not matched to a gene: 8. The CDR3 here is CASGLVLLGQGADEQYF. Written as DNA, the CDR3 is TGTGCTAGTGGTTTGGTACTCTTGGGACAGGGGGCCGACGAGCAGTACTTC.

Written as DNA, the CDR3 is TGTGCCACCTCCGTGCTAGCGGGAGCCACCGGGGAGCTGTTTTTT. It specifies CATSVLAGATGELFF. The V and J genes are TRBV27 and TRBJ2-2, with TRBD2 identical over 10 bases. The CDR3 runs 15 residues. Trimming took 10 bases from V and 4 from J; bases not matched to a gene: 9. Germline V gene sequence: CDR1 MNHEY, CDR2 SMNVEV (reference sequence).

The chain carries TRBV9 and TRBJ1-2; no clear D gene. The V gene lost 5 bases and the J gene lost 5 bases, with 7 bases spanning the gap. CDR1 and CDR2 from the germline V gene are SGDLS and YYNGEE. This CDR3 region has 11 residues. As DNA, the CDR3 is TGTGCCAGCAGTGCGTCTTATGGCTACACCTTC. Translated, it gives CASSASYGYTF.